A selection of T cell receptor beta chains follows, all from one sample in a study of STAT5B mutations in CD4+ large granular lymphocyte leukemia. The table came from immunoSEQ multiplex PCR; TCRdb's copy has only in-frame clones and leaves some out. The sample records 25,000 to 35,000 clones, 70% to 75% being singletons. Sequenced material: CD4+ T cells from blood buffy coats. The receptors come from a human donor in good health. Each CDR3 is given with its conserved first and last residue. Fields, in order: J gene, V gene, CDR3 protein.

j_call: TRBJ1-1
v_call: TRBV6-1
cdr3_aa: CASSYREGKTFF

j_call: TRBJ2-1
v_call: TRBV19
cdr3_aa: CASRPGTSNVEQFF

j_call: TRBJ1-2
v_call: TRBV7-9
cdr3_aa: CASSLAGRRSGYTF

j_call: TRBJ1-5
v_call: TRBV6-1
cdr3_aa: CASSEFGMNNQPQHF

j_call: TRBJ1-5
v_call: TRBV30
cdr3_aa: CAWSVIGGNQPQHF

j_call: TRBJ1-1
v_call: TRBV6-1
cdr3_aa: CASSRNTEAFF

j_call: TRBJ2-3
v_call: TRBV11-2
cdr3_aa: CASSLGWEDTQYF

j_call: TRBJ2-7
v_call: TRBV5-1
cdr3_aa: CASSPSGIRYEQYF

j_call: TRBJ1-5
v_call: TRBV18
cdr3_aa: CASSPATGQVGNQPQHF

j_call: TRBJ2-7
v_call: TRBV18
cdr3_aa: CASSPMAAGTQGQYF

j_call: TRBJ2-7
v_call: TRBV2
cdr3_aa: CASTAIGGTGEQYF

j_call: TRBJ2-7
v_call: TRBV5-1
cdr3_aa: CASSKNREYEQYF

j_call: TRBJ2-5
v_call: TRBV2
cdr3_aa: CASRYGTAAPIAQYF

j_call: TRBJ2-7
v_call: TRBV29-1
cdr3_aa: CSAGTGYIEQYF

j_call: TRBJ1-1
v_call: TRBV28
cdr3_aa: CASSLSFRIMNTEAFF

j_call: TRBJ2-7
v_call: TRBV27
cdr3_aa: CASRTLFSYEQYF

j_call: TRBJ2-7
v_call: TRBV29-1
cdr3_aa: CSVAVTSDSYEQYF

j_call: TRBJ1-6
v_call: TRBV10-1
cdr3_aa: CASSTDSNSPLHF

j_call: TRBJ1-4
v_call: TRBV19
cdr3_aa: CASSTETGVGDEKLFF

j_call: TRBJ2-3
v_call: TRBV6-5
cdr3_aa: CASSSPGGGPDTQYF

j_call: TRBJ2-1
v_call: TRBV7-9
cdr3_aa: CASSWGTSRKIF

j_call: TRBJ2-5
v_call: TRBV11-3
cdr3_aa: CASSLVTGLGETQYF

j_call: TRBJ2-7
v_call: TRBV5-4
cdr3_aa: CASSLLAGGTILHEQYF

j_call: TRBJ2-4
v_call: TRBV11-3
cdr3_aa: CASSPTTSGRAGIQYF

j_call: TRBJ2-1
v_call: TRBV5-4
cdr3_aa: CASSHGGGRTNEQFF

j_call: TRBJ2-5
v_call: TRBV11-2
cdr3_aa: CASSTETQYF

j_call: TRBJ2-1
v_call: TRBV21-1
cdr3_aa: CASSKERGKGSYNEQFF

j_call: TRBJ2-5
v_call: TRBV4-1
cdr3_aa: CASSQLRGETQYF

j_call: TRBJ2-2
v_call: TRBV5-1
cdr3_aa: CASSLVFIVGGANTGELFF

j_call: TRBJ2-1
v_call: TRBV5-1
cdr3_aa: CASSLGRPNGQFF

j_call: TRBJ1-5
v_call: TRBV7-2
cdr3_aa: CASSLVGGSGQPQHF

j_call: TRBJ2-6
v_call: TRBV2
cdr3_aa: CASSREPTGANVLTF

j_call: TRBJ1-5
v_call: TRBV2
cdr3_aa: CASSRDSNQPQHF

j_call: TRBJ2-3
v_call: TRBV7-9
cdr3_aa: CASSLDGTQYF

j_call: TRBJ2-6
v_call: TRBV18
cdr3_aa: CASSLSDGANVLTF

j_call: TRBJ1-6
v_call: TRBV2
cdr3_aa: CATRGDRGSSPLHF

j_call: TRBJ2-5
v_call: TRBV2
cdr3_aa: CASTRSGQGAWETQYF

j_call: TRBJ1-1
v_call: TRBV7-2
cdr3_aa: CASSLNSVDTEAFF

j_call: TRBJ2-7
v_call: TRBV2
cdr3_aa: CASSEGGQGIDEQYF

j_call: TRBJ1-3
v_call: TRBV9
cdr3_aa: CASGAVTSSGNTIYF